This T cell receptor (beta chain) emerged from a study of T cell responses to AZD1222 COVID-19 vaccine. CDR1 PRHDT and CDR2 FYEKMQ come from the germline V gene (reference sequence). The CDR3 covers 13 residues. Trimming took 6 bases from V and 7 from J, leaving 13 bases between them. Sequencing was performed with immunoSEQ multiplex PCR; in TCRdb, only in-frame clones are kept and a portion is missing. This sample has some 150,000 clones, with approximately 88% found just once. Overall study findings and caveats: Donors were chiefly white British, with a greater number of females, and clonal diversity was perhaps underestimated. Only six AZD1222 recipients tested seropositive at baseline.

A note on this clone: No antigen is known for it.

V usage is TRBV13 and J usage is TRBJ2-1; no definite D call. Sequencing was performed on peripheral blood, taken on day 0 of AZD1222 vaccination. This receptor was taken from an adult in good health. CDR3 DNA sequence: TGTGCCAGCAGTCCACTGGTGGGGAATGAGCAGTTCTTC. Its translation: CASSPLVGNEQFF. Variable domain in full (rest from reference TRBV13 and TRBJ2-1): AAGVIQSPRHLIKEKRETATLKCYPIPRHDTVYWYQQGPGQDPQFLISFYEKMQSDKGSIPDRFSAQQFSDYHSELNMSSLELGDSALYFCASSPLVGNEQFFGPGTRLTVL.